These T cell receptor beta chains were read from a single sample in a study of blood T cell repertoires in COVID-19. Here immunoSEQ multiplex PCR was the method, and the copy in TCRdb shows in-frame clones only, minus some. The sample consists of about 340,000 clones, 88% of them appearing once. The sample comprised peripheral blood. Receptors were obtained from a woman in her sixties or seventies with COVID-19, enrolled during active disease. Each CDR3 is given with its conserved first and last residue.

TRBJ1-2 | TRBV19 | CASRQDSNYGYTF
TRBJ1-6 | TRBV7-2 | CASSLGPDNSPLHF
TRBJ2-7 | TRBV6-1 | CASSESDRAWNEQYF
TRBJ1-2 | TRBV15 | CATSSPPAGYGYTF
TRBJ1-5 | TRBV2 | CASGTGLNQPQHF
TRBJ1-1 | TRBV19 | CASSPDRVLNTEAFF
TRBJ2-4 | TRBV7-2 | CASSLASGGGLNIQYF
TRBJ2-5 | TRBV9 | CASSDTGLREETQYF
TRBJ2-7 | TRBV5-1 | CASSQGVGEQYF
TRBJ1-1 | TRBV6-6 | CASSYPGQGEAFF
TRBJ1-3 | TRBV7-2 | CASSLAPWRAGGNTIYF
TRBJ1-1 | TRBV3-1/TRBV3-2 | CASSQDPTRQYWTEAFF
TRBJ1-2 | TRBV6-5 | CASSYSTMGGVGYTF
TRBJ2-7 | TRBV5-1 | CASSSDRVGREQYF
TRBJ1-2 | TRBV5-4 | CASSWGQGADYGYTF
TRBJ2-3 | TRBV5-4 | CACSGTSSPDTQYF
TRBJ2-5 | TRBV21-1 | CASSKGVAGGTTQETQYF
TRBJ2-3 | TRBV5-8 | CASSSQWWEGTQYF
TRBJ2-3 | TRBV3-1/TRBV3-2 | CASSQGAGDASDTQYF
TRBJ2-3 | TRBV5-4 | CASSLRQGAGDTQYF
TRBJ2-3 | TRBV5-4 | CASSNKGQGGDTQYF
TRBJ2-7 | TRBV10-3 | CAISKDRSYEQYF
TRBJ2-3 | TRBV24-1 | CATSDGGAGTDTQYF
TRBJ1-2 | TRBV25-1 | CASSVTDYYGYTF
TRBJ2-1 | TRBV9 | CASSVAANRNNEQFF
TRBJ1-2 | TRBV2 | CASSIPGTGGGRPYGYTF
TRBJ1-2 | TRBV6-5 | CASSEDREDYGYTF
TRBJ1-5 | TRBV7-2 | CASSTGTGYYQPQHF
TRBJ2-5 | TRBV25-1 | CASSLHTGVPETQYF
TRBJ1-4 | TRBV3-1/TRBV3-2 | CASSQDPGWGPGTNEKLFF
TRBJ1-6 | TRBV28 | CASSEEGAISPLHF
TRBJ2-3 | TRBV19 | CASSIDHRGDTQYF
TRBJ1-1 | TRBV27 | CASSLEGGSTEAFF
TRBJ1-5 | TRBV15 | CATSRDGSSPQHF
TRBJ1-5 | TRBV28 | CASRPSWAMNQPQHF
TRBJ1-1 | TRBV7-9 | CASSLTRDTEAFF
TRBJ1-2 | TRBV9 | CASSPGQANYGYTF
TRBJ1-1 | TRBV23-1 | CASSQSLTAPSAGTGCTEAFF
TRBJ2-1 | TRBV9 | CASSGGGSSYNEQFF
TRBJ1-5 | TRBV6-5 | CASSFPVQGAQPQHF
TRBJ2-3 | TRBV13 | CASLVRGTDTQYF
TRBJ2-7 | TRBV27 | CASSSGTSLYEQYF
TRBJ1-2 | TRBV2 | CASSGGGNYGYTF
TRBJ1-1 | TRBV24-1 | CATTDSGGNTEAFF
TRBJ1-3 | TRBV2 | CASSDWTLSGNTIYF
TRBJ2-1 | TRBV20-1 | CSASKASGYNEQFF